This entry features one TCR beta chain sequence. This entry is derived from a study of blood T cell repertoires in COVID-19. The cohort comprised adults aged roughly 18 to 100 years residing in 20 to 25 US areas. This CDR3 spans 14 amino acids. CDR1 and CDR2 (germline): KGHSH, LQKENI. V was pared by 2 bases and J by 4 bases, with 4 bases of the junction left unmatched. Per the study methods: Reference gene primer amplification yielded estimated nucleated cell counts. Some clones are missing from TCRdb's copy, which holds only in-frame ones; the method was immunoSEQ multiplex PCR. V and J calls and clone size follow that table, whereas D and trimming were derived from the DNA. Here the sample spans approximately 440,000 clones, roughly nine tenths being singletons.

The rearrangement joins TRBV18 to TRBJ1-1; 7 bases are shared with TRBD1. Input material: PBMCs or T cells enriched from blood (not recorded which). This TCR was recovered from a woman younger than 30 who had recovered from COVID-19. CDR3 in amino acids: CASSPDRAGTEAFF. CDR3 bases: TGTGCCAGCTCACCAGACAGGGCGGGCACTGAAGCTTTCTTT.